Each of the 12 T cell receptor beta chains below was sequenced from the same sample in a study of cytomegalovirus exposure and HLA in healthy donors. It was with 60 Vbeta and 13 Jbeta primers that the PCR ran. TCRdb's copy holds only in-frame clones and misses some; the assay was immunoSEQ multiplex PCR. The table has about 150,000 clones, more than 75% seen once; the top ten hold 2% to 2.5%. Sequenced sample: PBMCs. The receptors originated from a woman aged 18-30 years in good health and CMV-seronegative.

The chain recombines TRBV5-1 with TRBJ1-1; 9 bases line up with TRBD1. The CDR3 has 14 residues. V gave up 4 bases and J gave up 1 base; unmatched junction bases: 2. Germline CDR1 SGHRS, CDR2 YFSETQ. The CDR3 DNA follows: TGCGCCAGCAGCACGGGACAGGGGAACACTGAAGCTTTCTTT. Translating gives CASSTGQGNTEAFF.

The chain joins TRBV4-2 to TRBJ2-3; the match to TRBD2 covers 7 bases. The CDR3 loop spans 15 amino acids. Losses at the gene ends were 0 bases for V and 1 base for J; bases not matched to a gene: 1. Looked up from germline, CDR1 is LGHNA and CDR2 is YNFKEQ. CDR3 amino acids: CASSQDRGGTDTQYF. DNA for the CDR3: TGTGCCAGCAGCCAAGATCGGGGGGGCACAGATACGCAGTATTTT.

This clone was recorded a few times. The rearrangement uses TRBV28 and TRBJ1-2; D remains unclear. Trimming cost V 2 bases and J 3 bases, with 10 bases left between them. CDR3 length: 14 residues. CDR1 and CDR2 from the germline V gene are MDHEN and SYDVKM. The CDR3 protein is CASSLVQADYGYTF. The CDR3 DNA reads TGTGCCAGCAGTTTAGTTCAGGCCGACTATGGCTACACCTTC.

The J gene is TRBJ1-2, the V gene TRBV4-2, with TRBD1 matching 9 bases. The CDR3 sequence is 18 residues long. V was pared by 1 base and J by 1 base, with 10 bases of the junction left unmatched. The V gene's germline CDR1 is LGHNA and CDR2 YNFKEQ. CDR3 sequence (DNA): TGTGCCAGCAGCCAAGTAGGCGAGACAGGGGGGGTTAACTATGGCTACACCTTC. It encodes CASSQVGETGGVNYGYTF.

This sequence joins TRBV5-1 and TRBJ2-1; the match to TRBD2 covers 12 bases. V shed 9 bases, J shed 8 bases, and the junction held 9 bases outside the gene matches. Germline V CDR1 and CDR2: SGHRS, YFSETQ. The CDR3 extends over 14 amino acids. The CDR3 sequence is CATGLAGPRDEQFF. Written as DNA, the CDR3 is TGCGCCACCGGACTAGCGGGACCGAGAGATGAGCAGTTCTTC.

This chain connects TRBV2 to TRBJ1-2; D uncertain. Germline V CDR1 and CDR2: SNHLY, FYNNEI. The CDR3 sequence is 15 residues long. Trimming stripped 2 bases from V and 4 bases from J, with 14 bases between. This CDR3 is CASSERSQSSYGYTF. CDR3 DNA: TGTGCCAGCAGTGAACGGAGCCAATCAAGCTATGGCTACACCTTC.

The chain couples TRBV9 to TRBJ1-6; 7 nucleotides agree with TRBD1. Germline V lookup: CDR1 SGDLS, CDR2 YYNGEE. Trimming removed 4 bases from V and 10 bases from J; junction bases left unmatched: 14. The CDR3 contains 16 residues. CDR3 in DNA: TGTGCCAGCAGCACTGAGGACAGGAACCGACGGTCACCCCTCCACTTT. Its translation is CASSTEDRNRRSPLHF.

The rearrangement links TRBV27 to TRBJ2-5; 15 positions agree with TRBD2. The CDR3 is 19 residues long. Losses at the gene ends were 5 bases for V and 5 bases for J; bases not matched to a gene: 15. Germline V gene data show CDR1 as MNHEY and CDR2 as SMNVEV (reference sequence). CDR3 nucleotide sequence: TGTGCCAGCAGTCTGTACTCCGGGACTAGCGGGGGGCTGGGGGAGACCCAGTACTTC. Translated, it gives CASSLYSGTSGGLGETQYF.

V and J are TRBV29-1 and TRBJ2-2; D remains unclear. V was pared by 6 bases and J by 5 bases, with 10 bases between. There are 12 residues in the CDR3. The V gene's germline CDR1 is SQVTM and CDR2 ANQGSEA. In DNA form, the CDR3 reads TGCAGCGTCGCAGACAAGACCGGGGAGCTGTTTTTT. This translates into CSVADKTGELFF.

This chain connects TRBV4-3 to TRBJ2-1; TRBD1 matches 7 bases. Per germline, CDR1 LGHNA and CDR2 YSLEER. Unmatched junction bases numbered 5, after V lost 6 bases and J lost 0 bases. The CDR3 is 15 amino acids. This chain's CDR3 is CASSQDRSSYNEQFF. The CDR3 DNA reads as TGCGCCAGCAGTCAGGACAGGAGCTCCTACAATGAGCAGTTCTTC.

V is TRBV5-1 and J is TRBJ2-3; weak D call: TRBD2 (6 bases). CDR1 is SGHRS, CDR2 YFSETQ, per germline. The CDR3 consists of 16 residues. Trimming left V 0 bases short and J 3 bases short, with 14 bases between. The CDR3 DNA follows: TGCGCCAGCAGCTTGGTCCGGGGCCGGGGGACAGATACGCAGTATTTT. This codes for CASSLVRGRGTDTQYF.

The rearrangement joins TRBV29-1 to TRBJ2-3; possibly TRBD2 for D (7 bases). This CDR3 comprises 14 residues. In germline, CDR1 is SQVTM, CDR2 ANQGSEA. Trimming stripped 7 bases from V and 4 bases from J, with 18 bases between. The CDR3: CSAGGGSRSDTQYF. The CDR3 nucleotides are TGCAGCGCCGGGGGCGGGAGTAGGTCAGATACGCAGTATTTT.